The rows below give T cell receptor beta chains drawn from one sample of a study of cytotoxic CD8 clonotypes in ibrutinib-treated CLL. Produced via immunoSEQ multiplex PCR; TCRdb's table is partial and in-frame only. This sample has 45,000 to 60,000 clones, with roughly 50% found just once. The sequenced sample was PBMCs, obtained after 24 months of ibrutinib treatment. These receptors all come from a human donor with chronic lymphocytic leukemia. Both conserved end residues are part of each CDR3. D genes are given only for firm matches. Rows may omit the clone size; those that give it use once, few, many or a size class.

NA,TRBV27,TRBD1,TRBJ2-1,TGTGCCACTCCACACAGGTCCAGGGGGTATTACAATGAGCAGTTCTTC,CATPHRSRGYYNEQFF
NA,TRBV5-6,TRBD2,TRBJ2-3,TGTGCCAGCAGCGCCTTACTAGCGACTAGCACAGATACGCAGTATTTT,CASSALLATSTDTQYF
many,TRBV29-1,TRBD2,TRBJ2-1,TGCAGCACCGGGACTAGCGGGAGTGTGGGTGAGCAGTTCTTC,CSTGTSGSVGEQFF
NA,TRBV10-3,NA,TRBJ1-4,TGTGCCGTAGGGTTGGGGGCAACTAATGAAAAACTGTTTTTT,CAVGLGATNEKLFF
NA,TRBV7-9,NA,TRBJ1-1,TGTGCCAGCAGCTTAGGTTATAAGGGAATCACTGAAGCTTTCTTT,CASSLGYKGITEAFF
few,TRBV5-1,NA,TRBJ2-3,TGCGCCAGCAGCTTGGTGCGAGATACGCAGTATTTT,CASSLVRDTQYF
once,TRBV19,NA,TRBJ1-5,TGTGCCAGTCGAGAATTCGGTGGGGGGGCGAGACAGCCCCAGCATTTT,CASREFGGGARQPQHF
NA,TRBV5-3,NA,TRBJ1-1,TGTGCCAGACAGGCAGGGCGCAACACTGAAGCTTTCTTT,CARQAGRNTEAFF
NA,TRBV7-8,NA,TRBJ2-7,TGTGCCAGCAGCGGACGACACGAGCAGTACTTC,CASSGRHEQYF
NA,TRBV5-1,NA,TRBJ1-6,TGCGCCAGCAGCTTGCGGCAGAACTATAATTCACCCCTCCACTTT,CASSLRQNYNSPLHF
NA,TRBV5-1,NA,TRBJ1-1,TGCGCCAGCAGCAAAACGACCGAACAGGTTCGGAACACTGAAGCTTTCTTT,CASSKTTEQVRNTEAFF
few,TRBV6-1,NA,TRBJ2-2,TGTGCCAGCAACCGGGACCAGAACACCGGGGAGCTGTTTTTT,CASNRDQNTGELFF
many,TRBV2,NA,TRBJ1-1,TGTGCCAGCAGCGAATTTGGAACATACATGAACACTGAAGCTTTCTTT,CASSEFGTYMNTEAFF
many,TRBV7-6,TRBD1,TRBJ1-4,TGTGCCAGCAGCCCCTGGGGACAGGGGAATGAAAAACTGTTTTTT,CASSPWGQGNEKLFF
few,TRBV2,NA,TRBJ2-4,TGTGCCAGCACGTTAGGGGGGGCGGGCATTCAGTACTTC,CASTLGGAGIQYF
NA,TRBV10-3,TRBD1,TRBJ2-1,TGTGCCATCAGCCCGACAGACAGGGCCGACAATGAGCAGTTCTTC,CAISPTDRADNEQFF
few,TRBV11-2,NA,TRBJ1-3,TGTGCCAGCAGCTTACGGGGTACTGGAAACACCATATATTTT,CASSLRGTGNTIYF
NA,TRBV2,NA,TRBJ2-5,TGTGCCAGCAGTGAAGTTAGGGGGGCAGAGACCCAGTACTTC,CASSEVRGAETQYF
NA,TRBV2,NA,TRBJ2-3,TGTGCCAGCAAATCTCCAGATACGCAGTATTTT,CASKSPDTQYF
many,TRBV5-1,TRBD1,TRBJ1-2,TGCGCCAGCAGCTTGGAGACAGGGTGGGGCAATGGCTACACCTTC,CASSLETGWGNGYTF
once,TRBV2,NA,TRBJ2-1,TGTGCCAGCAGCCGGCAGAGCTCCTACAATGAGCAGTTCTTC,CASSRQSSYNEQFF
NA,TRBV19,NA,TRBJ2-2,TGTGCCAGTAGTACGCCAGGGGGCGGGGGTGCCACCGGGGAGCTGTTTTTT,CASSTPGGGGATGELFF
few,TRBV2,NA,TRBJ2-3,TGTGCCGGCCGGGACCATACTAGCACAGATACGCAGTATTTT,CAGRDHTSTDTQYF
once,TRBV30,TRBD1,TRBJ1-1,TGTGCCTGGAGCGCGGGACAGGGATCCACTGAAGCTTTCTTT,CAWSAGQGSTEAFF
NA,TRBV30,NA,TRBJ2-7,TGTGCCTGGGCACGAGGAACCTCCTACGAGCAGTACTTC,CAWARGTSYEQYF
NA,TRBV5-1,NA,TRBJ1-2,TGCGCCAGCAGAGAGGTAGGGGATGGCTACACCTTC,CASREVGDGYTF
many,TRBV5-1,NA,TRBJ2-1,TGCGCCAGCAGCTATGGGGGACAATACAATGAGCAGTTCTTC,CASSYGGQYNEQFF
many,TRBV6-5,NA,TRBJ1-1,TGTGCCAGCAGTACCGGTTCGAGCATGAACACTGAAGCTTTCTTT,CASSTGSSMNTEAFF
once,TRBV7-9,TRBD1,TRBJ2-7,TGTGCCAGCAGCTGGATAGGACAGGGAGGCCACGAGCAGTACTTC,CASSWIGQGGHEQYF
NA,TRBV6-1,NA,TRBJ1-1,TGTGCCAGCAGTGACGGACGTTTAGAGGGGGAAGCTTTCTTT,CASSDGRLEGEAFF
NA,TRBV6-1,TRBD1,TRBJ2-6,TGTGCCAGCAGTGAATCCTCGGGGACAGGGACGGCCAACGTCCTGACTTTC,CASSESSGTGTANVLTF
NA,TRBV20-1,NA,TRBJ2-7,TGCAGTGCTAGCAGGGCCGAGCAGTACTTC,CSASRAEQYF
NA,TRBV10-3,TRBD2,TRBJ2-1,TGTGCCATCAGTGAGGGGACTAGCCCTTACAATGAGCAGTTCTTC,CAISEGTSPYNEQFF
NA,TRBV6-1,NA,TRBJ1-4,TGTGCCAGCAGTCAGGGGTTTAATGAAAAACTGTTTTTT,CASSQGFNEKLFF
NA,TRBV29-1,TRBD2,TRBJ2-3,TGCAGCGTTGAGGGACTAGCGGGGGAAAAGGGAGATACGCAGTATTTT,CSVEGLAGEKGDTQYF
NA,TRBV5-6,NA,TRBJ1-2,TGTGCCAGCAGCTCGGAGGTCTATGGCTACACCTTC,CASSSEVYGYTF
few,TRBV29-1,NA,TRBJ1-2,TGCAGCGCTTCTGAGGGTTTGGGCTACACCTTC,CSASEGLGYTF
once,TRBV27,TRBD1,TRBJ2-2,TGTGCCAGCAGTTTATCATTGGGACAGTACACCGGGGAGCTGTTTTTT,CASSLSLGQYTGELFF
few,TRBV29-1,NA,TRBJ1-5,TGCAGCGTATCTCTCTACTCAGGGGTTAGTCAGCCCCAGCATTTT,CSVSLYSGVSQPQHF
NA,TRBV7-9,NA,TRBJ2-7,TGTGCCAGCAAAAGAGGAGGGCACTCCTACGAGCAGTACTTC,CASKRGGHSYEQYF
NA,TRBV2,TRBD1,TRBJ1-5,TGTGCCAGCAGTTTAGGACAGGGCGAACAGCCCCAGCATTTT,CASSLGQGEQPQHF
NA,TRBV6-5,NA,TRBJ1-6,TGTGCCAGCAGCACAAGGCAGGCCAATAATTCACCCCTCCACTTT,CASSTRQANNSPLHF
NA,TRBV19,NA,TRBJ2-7,TGTGCCAGTAGTCCACTCGGGGCCTCCTACGAGCAGTACTTC,CASSPLGASYEQYF
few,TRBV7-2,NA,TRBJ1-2,TGTGCCAGCAGCTTCACGACGGTTCTTGGCTACACCTTC,CASSFTTVLGYTF
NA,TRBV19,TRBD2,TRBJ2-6,TGTGCCAGTAGTATAGATCTCGGCGCGGGAGGCTCTGGGGCCAACGTCCTGACTTTC,CASSIDLGAGGSGANVLTF
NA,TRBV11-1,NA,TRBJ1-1,TGTGCCAGCAGCCGGGAGGTGACGGGGGGGGACACTGAAGCTTTCTTT,CASSREVTGGDTEAFF
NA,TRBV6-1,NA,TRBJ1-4,TGTGCCAGCAGTGAATTCCGTGGAGGGCCCGACGGACTGTTTTTT,CASSEFRGGPDGLFF
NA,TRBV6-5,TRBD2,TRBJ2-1,TGTGCCAGCAGCCCAGGGGTAGCGGGAAGGAATGAGCAGTTCTTC,CASSPGVAGRNEQFF